One and the same sample provided the 7 T cell receptor beta chains below, sequenced in a study of T cells in Graves' hyperthyroidism and ophthalmopathy. RNA transcripts gave rise to amplified TCR beta CDR3 regions. HTBI primers were the set used in a first-round RT-PCR of the TCR CDR3. TCRdb re-derived calls from the multiplex PCR reads in MiXCR, one entry per CDR3 protein. The table includes around 800,000 distinct CDR3 sequences, approximately 40% detected once. Input material: blood. Source of these receptors: a young man with Graves' hyperthyroidism.

A few counts support this clonotype. This chain links TRBV7-3 with TRBJ2-6; D gene uncertain. The CDR3 is made up of 16 amino acids. Germline V CDR1 and CDR2: SGHTA, FQGTGA. Trimming pared 0 bases from V and 2 bases from J, leaving 8 bases between. Here the CDR3 DNA reads TGTGCCAGCAGCTTAACGCCAAGTACTGGGGCCAACGTCCTGACTTTC. Translating it yields CASSLTPSTGANVLTF.

Turning to this clonotype: It is likely a read error, because the conserved phenylalanine at the end of the CDR3 is missing. The genes are TRBV7-2 and TRBJ1-5; 7 bases fit TRBD1. The germline CDR1 and CDR2 sequences are SGHTA and FQGNSA. Trimming at V came to 3 bases and at J to 0 bases, leaving 2 bases not matched to a gene. The CDR3 loop spans 15 amino acids. DNA of the CDR3: TGTGCCAGCAGCTTGGGACAGTTTAGCAATCAGCCCCAGCATCTT. The encoded protein is CASSLGQFSNQPQHL.

J is TRBJ1-1 and V is TRBV12-3 or TRBV12-4; no reliable D call. V lost 6 bases and J 1 base, leaving 12 bases between the germline ends. The CDR3 length is 14 residues. CDR3 bases: TGTGCCAGCAGCCTTACGGCAGAGAACACTGAAGCTTTCTTT. This translates into CASSLTAENTEAFF.

With respect to this clonotype: Likely a read error: the CDR3 ends without its conserved phenylalanine or tryptophan. V gene TRBV7-3 combines with J gene TRBJ2-2, with D possibly TRBD1 on 5 matching bases. The germline gives CDR1 SGHTA, CDR2 FQGTGA. Trimming left V 5 bases short and J 2 bases short, with 12 bases between. The length of the CDR3 is 15 residues. The CDR3 sequence: CASSKSRANTGELFY. Written as DNA, the CDR3 is TGTGCCAGCAGCAAATCCAGGGCCAACACCGGGGAGCTGTTTTAT.

The table lists this clonotype with a few counts. This chain uses TRBV6-5 with TRBJ1-1; D gene unclear. This CDR3 has 13 amino acids. Between the trimmed V and J ends, which lost 8 bases and 0 bases, there was a span of 10 bases. Per germline, CDR1 MNHEY and CDR2 SVGAGI. The CDR3 protein is CASASSLNTEAFF. CDR3 DNA: TGTGCCAGCGCCTCTTCACTGAACACTGAAGCTTTCTTT.

In its sample, this clonotype was seen once. V is TRBV10-3 and J is TRBJ1-2, with D uncertain. Germline V gene sequence: CDR1 ENHRY, CDR2 SYGVKD. CDR3 length: 15 amino acids. V was shortened by 7 bases and J by 0 bases, with 15 bases between the two germline ends. CDR3 coding DNA: TGTGCCATCACCCCAGTCTCGGAGGCTAACTATGGCTACACCTTC. The encoded protein is CAITPVSEANYGYTF.

The chain links TRBV19 to TRBJ2-7; a possible D gene is TRBD2 (5 bases). Germline V gives CDR1 LNHDA, CDR2 SQIVND (reference sequence). The CDR3 has 15 amino acids. Deletions cut 3 bases from V and 0 bases from J, with 12 bases between. CDR3 nucleotide sequence: TGTGCCAGTAGTATTGGAGCGGCTTCCTCCTACGAGCAGTACTTC. Its protein product is CASSIGAASSYEQYF. The full variable domain, rest sourced from reference TRBV19 and TRBJ2-7, is DGGITQSPKYLFRKEGQNVTLSCEQNLNHDAMYWYRQDPGQGLRLIYYSQIVNDFQKGDIAEGYSVSREKKESFPLTVTSAQKNPTAFYLCASSIGAASSYEQYFGPGTRLTVT.